Below are 7 T cell receptor beta chains sequenced from a single sample in a study of shared clonotypes between healthy human individuals. Measured with immunoSEQ multiplex PCR; TCRdb has only the in-frame clones, and not every one. The sample carries approximately 2.3 million clones, about 92% recorded once. Material: naive CD4+ T cells from PBMCs. Stated subset: CD45RA+ positively selected. The source is a man aged 18 to 29 in good health. Some clones in this sample may be carry-over from other donors' samples.

The chain uses TRBV2 and TRBJ1-1; D may be TRBD1 (6 bases). The CDR3 spans 17 residues. The germline V gene has CDR1 SNHLY and CDR2 FYNNEI. Trimming shortened V by 4 bases and J by 3 bases, and 21 bases separated the two germline ends. The CDR3 sequence: CASSVSGGIVAYTEAFF. CDR3 coding DNA: TGTGCCAGCAGTGTATCTGGGGGCATTGTGGCGTACACTGAAGCTTTCTTT.

The chain uses TRBV9 and TRBJ1-1; a weak D match, TRBD1 (5 bases). Trimming took 0 bases from V and 4 from J, leaving 10 bases between them. The germline CDR1 and CDR2 sequences are SGDLS and YYNGEE. The length of the CDR3 is 14 residues. The DNA of the CDR3 is TGTGCCAGCAGCGTAGAGGGGTCGTCCACTGAAGCTTTCTTT. This codes for CASSVEGSSTEAFF.

The rearrangement uses TRBV28 and TRBJ2-7; D is ambiguous. The CDR3 covers 12 residues. V was trimmed by 6 bases and J by 9 bases, leaving 15 bases between them. Germline assignment: CDR1 MDHEN and CDR2 SYDVKM. The chain's CDR3 is CASSDAPRGQYF. The CDR3 DNA reads as TGTGCCAGCAGCGACGCCCCCCGCGGGCAGTACTTC. The entire variable domain, with the rest obtained from reference TRBV28 and TRBJ2-7, is as follows: DVKVTQSSRYLVKRTGEKVFLECVQDMDHENMFWYRQDPGLGLRLIYFSYDVKMKEKGDIPEGYSVSREKKERFSLILESASTNQTSMYLCASSDAPRGQYFGPGTRLTVT.

The chain links TRBV29-1 to TRBJ2-4; D ambiguous. The germline V gene encodes CDR1 SQVTM and CDR2 ANQGSEA. The CDR3 totals 14 residues. The V end lost 5 bases, the J end lost 0 bases, and 11 bases lay between the germline ends. CDR3 region: CSVRMRLAKNIQYF. The CDR3 nucleotides are TGCAGCGTTCGGATGCGATTAGCCAAAAACATTCAGTACTTC.

The chain uses TRBV5-6 and TRBJ1-4; no clear D. Germline CDR1 reads SGHDT; CDR2 reads YYEEEE. Trimming removed 5 bases from V and 0 bases from J, with 11 bases in between. There are 15 residues in the CDR3. CDR3 loop: CASRKVGATNEKLFF. In nucleotides, the CDR3 is TGTGCCAGCAGGAAGGTGGGAGCAACTAATGAAAAACTGTTTTTT.

The chain is built from TRBV2 and TRBJ2-3; D might be TRBD1 or TRBD2, each matching 5 bases. Trimming removed 4 bases at V and 4 bases at J, with 12 bases between. CDR1 is SNHLY and CDR2 is FYNNEI in the germline V gene. CDR3 size: 14 residues. The CDR3 DNA is TGTGCCAGCAGTGGTGGCCTGGGGGCAGATACGCAGTATTTT. Its protein product is CASSGGLGADTQYF.

The DNA for the CDR3 is TGTGCCAGCAGCCCCTCACCGGACAGGGATAACTATGGCTACACCTTC. It is translated as CASSPSPDRDNYGYTF. The V gene is TRBV9, the J gene TRBJ1-2, with 8 bases identical to TRBD1. This CDR3 contains 16 residues. V was pared by 4 bases and J by 1 base, with 9 bases of the junction left unmatched. Looked up from germline, CDR1 is SGDLS and CDR2 is YYNGEE.